This T cell receptor beta chain derives from a study of T cells in Graves' hyperthyroidism and ophthalmopathy (dated by TCRdb to the late 2010s). A note on the overall study: Peripheral blood was sampled at the time of initial diagnosis, prior to any treatment. A discovery cohort of 95 to 100 patients, about 43 with Graves' ophthalmopathy and under 60 with stable Graves' hyperthyroidism, was used to find distinguishing TCR V-J signatures. An independent validation cohort of around 19 hyperthyroidism patients and approximately 15 patients who later progressed to ophthalmopathy tested prospective prediction of ophthalmopathy. The 80 to 100 discovery patients were randomly divided into training and test sets at a 7:3 ratio. In more than 5 Graves' hyperthyroidism patients, the study also compared T-cell repertoires from thyroid tissue with T-cell repertoires from blood. Following sampling, methimazole starting at 30 mg daily was given to hyperthyroidism patients, and high-dose intravenous methylprednisolone was given to ophthalmopathy patients. The paper reports TCR Vbeta CDR3 sequencing of 135 peripheral blood samples: under 45 ophthalmopathy, under 80 hyperthyroidism and around 17 progressor patients.

This clonotype was observed a handful of times. What antigen it recognizes has not been identified. Base qualities were left out, and no much larger clone turns up one base away. What the research found in general, with its limitations: A 13 V-J signature model separated ophthalmopathy from stable hyperthyroidism, with roughly 88% sensitivity and roughly 81% specificity in cross-validation and 80%/75% in testing. No statistical method was used to fix the sample size in advance, and group allocation was not hidden from the investigators. In validation, the model predicted progression to ophthalmopathy a median of approximately 6.3 months before onset, with around 70% sensitivity and about 72% specificity. Blood samples also contained most of the expanded thyroid clonotypes (frequency above 0.001), which suggests that blood repertoires may reflect thyroid immune responses.

The TCR beta CDR3 regions were amplified from RNA transcripts. A first-round RT-PCR of the TCR CDR3 used the HTBI primer set with the Qiagen OneStep RT-PCR kit. A second multiplex PCR round built the libraries, followed by size selection and purification. Paired-end sequencing of the libraries was performed with 100 bp reads on an Illumina HiSeq2000. Concerning the study's data processing: SOAPnuke was used to process the raw data, with reads discarded if the reads contained adapters or uncalled bases, had a mean Phred below 15, or lacked an exact constant-primer or identifier match. COPE v1.2.5 was used to merge the high-quality paired reads, and each unique nucleotide sequence was defined as a clonotype. Clonotypes were aligned to IMGT TRBV, TRBD and TRBJ reference segments using MiTCR v1.1. Analysis was restricted to V-J combinations with a frequency above 0.0001, which covered 99.2% of repertoires. The TCS score was defined as the ratio of F50 (clonal expansion) to E x V (chaos), calculated using BLOSUM62-based TCRdist between CDR3 peptides within each V-J. Welch's t-statistics and random forest reduced 500 to 650 V-J features to around 14, which were used in a naive Bayes classifier (R e1071). Using fastp trimming at Q25 and MiXCR clonotype assembly, TCRdb reanalyzed the public sequencing data and kept in-frame beta chains. CDR3 protein duplicates are merged, each entry listing the most common genes and DNA. The V and J calls follow TCRdb's processing rather than the paper's. The sample data list 500,000 to 650,000 distinct CDR3 sequences, and just under 20% of these were observed just once. The leading ten clones occupy approximately 48% of the sample.

Moderately to severely active disease, a Clinical Activity Score of at least 3, a NOSPECS grade of at least 4, and a duration under 3 months were present in ophthalmopathy patients. Any patient with an uncontrolled infection, another autoimmune disease, pregnancy or lactation was excluded. Clinical symptoms, serum thyroxine and TRAb, thyroid ultrasound, and orbital computed tomography formed the basis for the diagnoses. PBMCs were isolated from about 9.1 ml of fresh peripheral blood by Ficoll-Paque density gradient centrifugation. Trizol reagent was used to extract total RNA, and RNA quality was then checked on an Agilent 2100 Bioanalyzer. The TCR originated in a man in his forties with Graves' ophthalmopathy. The sample was blood.

For the CDR3, the sequence is CASRFVGGGITYNEQFF. The bases read TGTGCCAGCAGATTCGTCGGGGGAGGTATTACCTACAATGAGCAGTTCTTC. The V and J genes are TRBV11-2 and TRBJ2-1, and TRBD2 may be the D gene, going by 6 matching bases. Reading the germline V gene gives CDR1 SGHAT and CDR2 FQNNGV. CDR3 length: 17 amino acids, cysteine to phenylalanine. Only CDR3 DNA remains: 51 bases, in frame from the first base. V loses 6 bases of germline sequence and J loses 2 bases, and the interval between the two ends is 20 bases.